This T cell receptor beta chain was identified during a study of T-cell reconstitution after alpha-beta-depleted transplantation in children. This clonotype has a handful of counts. The library targeted TCRbeta and was prepared with unique molecular identifiers. TCRdb recomputed calls from the PCR reads with MiXCR, one row per CDR3 protein. This table holds about 610,000 distinct CDR3 sequences, more than 9% found once. The CDR3 sequence is 12 residues long. From germline, CDR1 is SQVTM and CDR2 ANQGSEA. The clonotype comes from a human donor who donated a stem cell graft to a child with acute myeloid leukemia. This chain uses TRBV29-1 with TRBJ2-1, with 8 bases identical to TRBD1. The starting material was PBMCs from the stem cell graft donor, obtained from the stem cell graft. The chain's CDR3 is CRGTGTYNEQFF. CDR3 bases: TGCAGGGGGACAGGAACCTACAATGAGCAGTTCTTC.